Listed here is a single T cell receptor beta chain. The specificity of this receptor is unknown. No per-base quality is available; no much larger clone lies one base away. The data are from a study of response to subunit inactivated influenza vaccine (dated 2018 in TCRdb). Regarding the research as a whole: To follow how T cells responded to a trivalent subunit inactivated influenza vaccine, the researchers relied on deep quantitative profiling of the T cell receptor repertoire.

Results the study describes overall, beyond this receptor: According to the authors, only a limited number of new T cells may be recruited by each seasonal influenza vaccination.

The library was produced with RT-PCR. These reads were obtained on an Illumina HiSeq 2500. Clones were called with MiXCR by TCRdb after fastp trimmed the public reads at Q25, and only in-frame beta chains were retained. Every entry covers one CDR3 protein and lists the most common genes and DNA from its rows. The sample table contains under 550,000 distinct CDR3 sequences; only one count was recorded for about 7.6% of them. The ten largest make up around 13% of the sample. Measured from the cysteine to the phenylalanine, the CDR3 is 15 residues long. Of all the DNA, just the CDR3 is kept, 45 bases in frame from base 1. For CDR1 and CDR2, the germline V gene lists MNHEY and SVGEGT. V lost 6 bases and J lost 0 bases; the stretch between them is 12 bases long.

The sequence derives from a man aged 45 to 75 who received an inactivated influenza vaccine. Donor details come from another sample of the same person, matched by shared clones. The sample consisted of PBMCs from blood, taken about 23 months after vaccination. The rearrangement joined TRBV6-2 or TRBV6-3 to TRBJ1-3; the D gene lacks a confident call. The CDR3 reads CASSRLTRSGNTIYF. The nucleotide sequence reads TGTGCCAGCAGCCGCCTGACTCGCTCTGGAAACACCATATATTTT.